This T cell receptor beta chain was recorded in a study of blood T cell repertoires in COVID-19 (dated by TCRdb to between 2020 and 2021). Regarding the research as a whole: Samples covering the acute and convalescent phases of COVID-19 were provided by collaborators in the United States, Italy and Spain. The prospective study material was composed of cDNA or gDNA derived from T cells, B-cell-depleted T cells, or PBMCs. Subjects who had been exposed to COVID-19, were actively infected with it, or had recovered from it provided the deeply sampled blood TCRbeta repertoires that made up the dataset. Samples came from the ongoing ImmuneRACE study (first 160 participants) plus 1,254 subjects from 6 global collaborators. Where available, HLA class I and class II types were taken from metadata supplied by the sample provider and were not determined by assay-based typing. Nearly every sample came with metadata listing a de-identified subject ID, COVID-19 status, age in years and sex. The repertoires were released in a freely available public database meant as a resource for research on the immune response to SARS-CoV-2. General conclusions and limits of the study: How much clinical and demographic metadata was included differed by source and by participant, and the metadata was provided uncurated.

As concerns this clone: The antigen this receptor binds is unknown. Base-call qualities are not available, and no considerably larger clone is one nucleotide away.

One collaborating source in Seattle enrolled patients while the patients were actively infected and followed the patients over time throughout the course of disease. Each collaborating institution followed its own protocols to collect whole blood in K2EDTA tubes. For TCRbeta analysis, collaborators shipped samples as frozen whole blood, isolated PBMCs, or DNA extracted from either of those sample types. TCRbeta CDR3 regions were amplified from genomic DNA by means of the immunoSEQ Assay, a bias-controlled multiplex PCR. Processing in the source paper ran as follows. The number of nucleated cells in each sample was estimated by amplification of reference gene primers within the assay. To quantify the absolute abundance of each unique TCRbeta CDR3 rearrangement, sequence reads were collapsed and filtered. Productive Simpson clonality was computed per sample as the square root of Simpson's diversity index over productive rearrangements. TCRdb's version of the immuneACCESS table is confined to in-frame rearrangements and falls short of the full clone set. An unresolved V gene accounts for under half of the shortfall where checked; the remainder is of unknown origin. Clone size and V and J calls were adopted from that table, with D and trimming inferred from the DNA. This sample holds roughly 180,000 clones; 70% to 90% were observed only once. The ten top clones hold under 6% of the sample.

V and J lose 1 base and 1 base, and a span of 4 bases separates them. CDR1 SEHNR and CDR2 FQNEAQ are derived from the germline V gene (reference sequence). Including cysteine and phenylalanine, the CDR3 has 13 amino acids. The CDR3 DNA has 39 bases and is translated from base 1. The sequenced sample consisted of peripheral blood. The sequence is built from TRBV7-9 and TRBJ1-1; there is no confident call for the D gene. This receptor was identified in a woman aged 45-65 years with COVID-19, enrolled during active disease. CDR3 sequence: CASSLEPNTEAFF. The DNA sequence follows: TGTGCCAGCAGCTTAGAGCCGAACACTGAAGCTTTCTTT.